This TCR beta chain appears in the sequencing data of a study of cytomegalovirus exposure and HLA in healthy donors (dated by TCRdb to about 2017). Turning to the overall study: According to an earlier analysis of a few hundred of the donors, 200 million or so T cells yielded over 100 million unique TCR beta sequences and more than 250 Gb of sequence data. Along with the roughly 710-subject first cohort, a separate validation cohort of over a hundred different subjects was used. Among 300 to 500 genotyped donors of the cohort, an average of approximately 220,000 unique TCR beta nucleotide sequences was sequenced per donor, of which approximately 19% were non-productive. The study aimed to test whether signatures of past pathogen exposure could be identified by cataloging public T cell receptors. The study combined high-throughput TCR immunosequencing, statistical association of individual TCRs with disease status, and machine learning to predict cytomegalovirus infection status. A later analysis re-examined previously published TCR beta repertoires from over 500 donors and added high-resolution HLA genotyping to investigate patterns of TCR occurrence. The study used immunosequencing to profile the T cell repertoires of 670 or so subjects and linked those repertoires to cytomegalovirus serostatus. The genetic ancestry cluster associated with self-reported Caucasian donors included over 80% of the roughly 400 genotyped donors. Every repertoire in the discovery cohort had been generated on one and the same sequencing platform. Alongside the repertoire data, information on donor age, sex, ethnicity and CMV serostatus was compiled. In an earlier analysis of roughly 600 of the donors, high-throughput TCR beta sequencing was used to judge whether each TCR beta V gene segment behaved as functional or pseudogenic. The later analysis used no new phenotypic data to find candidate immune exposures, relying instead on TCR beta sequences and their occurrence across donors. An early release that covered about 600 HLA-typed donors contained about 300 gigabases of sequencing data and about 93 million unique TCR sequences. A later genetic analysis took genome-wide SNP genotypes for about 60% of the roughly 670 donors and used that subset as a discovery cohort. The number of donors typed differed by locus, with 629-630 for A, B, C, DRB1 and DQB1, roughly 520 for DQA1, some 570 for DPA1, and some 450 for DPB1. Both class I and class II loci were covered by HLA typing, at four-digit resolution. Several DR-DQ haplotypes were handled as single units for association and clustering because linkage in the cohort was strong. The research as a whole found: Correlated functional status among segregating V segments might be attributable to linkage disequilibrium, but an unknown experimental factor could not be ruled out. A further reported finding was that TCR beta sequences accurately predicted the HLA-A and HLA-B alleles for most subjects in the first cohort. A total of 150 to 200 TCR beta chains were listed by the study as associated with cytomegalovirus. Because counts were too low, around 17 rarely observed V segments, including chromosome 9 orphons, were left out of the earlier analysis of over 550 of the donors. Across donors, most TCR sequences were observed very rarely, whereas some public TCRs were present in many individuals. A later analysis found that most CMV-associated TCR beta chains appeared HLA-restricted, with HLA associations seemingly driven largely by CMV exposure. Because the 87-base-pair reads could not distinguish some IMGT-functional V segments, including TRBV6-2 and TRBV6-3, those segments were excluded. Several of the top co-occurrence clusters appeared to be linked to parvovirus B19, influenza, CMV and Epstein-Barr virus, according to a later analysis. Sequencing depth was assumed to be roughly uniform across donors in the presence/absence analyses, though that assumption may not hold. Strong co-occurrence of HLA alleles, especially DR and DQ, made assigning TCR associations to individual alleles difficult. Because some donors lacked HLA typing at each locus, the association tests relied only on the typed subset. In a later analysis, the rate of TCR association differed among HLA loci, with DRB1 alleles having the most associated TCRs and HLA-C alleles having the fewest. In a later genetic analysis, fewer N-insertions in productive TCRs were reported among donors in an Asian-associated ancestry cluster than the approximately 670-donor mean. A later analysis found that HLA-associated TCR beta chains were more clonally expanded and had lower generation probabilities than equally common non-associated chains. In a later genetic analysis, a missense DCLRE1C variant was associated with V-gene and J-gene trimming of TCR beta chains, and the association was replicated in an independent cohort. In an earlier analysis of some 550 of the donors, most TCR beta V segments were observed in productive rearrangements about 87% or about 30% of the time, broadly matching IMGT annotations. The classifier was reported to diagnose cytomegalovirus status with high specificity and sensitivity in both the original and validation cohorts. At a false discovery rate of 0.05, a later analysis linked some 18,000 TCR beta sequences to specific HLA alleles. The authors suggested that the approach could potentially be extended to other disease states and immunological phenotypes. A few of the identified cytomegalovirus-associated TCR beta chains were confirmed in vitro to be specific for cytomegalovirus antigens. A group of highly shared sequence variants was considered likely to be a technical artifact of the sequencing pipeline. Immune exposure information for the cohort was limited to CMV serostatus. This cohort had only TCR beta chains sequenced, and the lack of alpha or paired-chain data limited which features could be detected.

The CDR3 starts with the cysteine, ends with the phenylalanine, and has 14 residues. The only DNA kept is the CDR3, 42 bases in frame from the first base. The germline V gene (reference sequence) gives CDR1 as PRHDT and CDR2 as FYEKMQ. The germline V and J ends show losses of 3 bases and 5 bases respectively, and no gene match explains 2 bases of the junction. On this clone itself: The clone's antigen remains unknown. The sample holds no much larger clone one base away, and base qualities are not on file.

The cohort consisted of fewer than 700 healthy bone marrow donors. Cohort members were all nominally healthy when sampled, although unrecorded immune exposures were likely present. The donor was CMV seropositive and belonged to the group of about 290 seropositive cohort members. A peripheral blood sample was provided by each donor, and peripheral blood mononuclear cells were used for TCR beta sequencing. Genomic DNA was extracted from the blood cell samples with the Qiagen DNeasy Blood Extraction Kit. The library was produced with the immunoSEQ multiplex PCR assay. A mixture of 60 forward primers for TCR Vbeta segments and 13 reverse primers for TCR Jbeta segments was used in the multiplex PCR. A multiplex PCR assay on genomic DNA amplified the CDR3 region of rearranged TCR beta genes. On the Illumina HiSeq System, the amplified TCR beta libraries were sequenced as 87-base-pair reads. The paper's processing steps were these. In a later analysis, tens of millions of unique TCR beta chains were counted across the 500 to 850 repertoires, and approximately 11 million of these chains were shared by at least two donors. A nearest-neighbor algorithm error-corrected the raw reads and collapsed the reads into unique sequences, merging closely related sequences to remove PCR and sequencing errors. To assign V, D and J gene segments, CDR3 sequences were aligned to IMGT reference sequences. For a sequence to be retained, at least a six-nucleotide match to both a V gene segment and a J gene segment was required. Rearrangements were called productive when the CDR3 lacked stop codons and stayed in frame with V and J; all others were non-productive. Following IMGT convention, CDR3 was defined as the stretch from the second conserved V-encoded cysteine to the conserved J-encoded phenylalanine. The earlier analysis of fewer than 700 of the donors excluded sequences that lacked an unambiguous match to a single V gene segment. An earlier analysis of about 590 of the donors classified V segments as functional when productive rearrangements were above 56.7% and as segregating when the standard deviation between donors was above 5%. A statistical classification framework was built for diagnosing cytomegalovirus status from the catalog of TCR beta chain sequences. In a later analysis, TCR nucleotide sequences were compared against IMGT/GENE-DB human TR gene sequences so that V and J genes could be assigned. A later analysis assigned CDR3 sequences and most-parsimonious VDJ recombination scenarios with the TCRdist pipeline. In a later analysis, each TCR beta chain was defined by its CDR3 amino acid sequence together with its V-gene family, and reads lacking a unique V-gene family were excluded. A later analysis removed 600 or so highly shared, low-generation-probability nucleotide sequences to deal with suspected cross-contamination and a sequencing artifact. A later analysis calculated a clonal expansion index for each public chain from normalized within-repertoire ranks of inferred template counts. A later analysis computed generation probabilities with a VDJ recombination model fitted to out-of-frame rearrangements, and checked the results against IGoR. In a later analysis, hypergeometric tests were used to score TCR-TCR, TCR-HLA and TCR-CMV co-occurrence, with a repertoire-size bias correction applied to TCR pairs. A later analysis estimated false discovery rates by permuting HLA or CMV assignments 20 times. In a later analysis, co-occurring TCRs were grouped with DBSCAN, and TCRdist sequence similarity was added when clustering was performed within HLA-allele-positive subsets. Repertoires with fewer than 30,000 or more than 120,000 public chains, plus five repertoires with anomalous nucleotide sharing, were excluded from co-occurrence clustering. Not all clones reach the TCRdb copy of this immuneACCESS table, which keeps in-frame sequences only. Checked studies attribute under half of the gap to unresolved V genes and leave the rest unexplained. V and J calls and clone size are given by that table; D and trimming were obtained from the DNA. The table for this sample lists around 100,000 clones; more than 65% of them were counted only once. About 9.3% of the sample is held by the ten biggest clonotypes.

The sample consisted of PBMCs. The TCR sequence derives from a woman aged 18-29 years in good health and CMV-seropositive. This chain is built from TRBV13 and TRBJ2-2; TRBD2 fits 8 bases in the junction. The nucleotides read TGTGCCAGCAGCTTCGGCGGGGGGACCGGGGAGCTGTTTTTT. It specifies CASSFGGGTGELFF.